This entry concerns a single T cell receptor beta chain. The entry originates in a study of monozygotic twins with cystic fibrosis. Sequenced by immunoSEQ multiplex PCR; TCRdb stores in-frame clones only, minus some. Of more than 9,000 clones in the sample, approximately 85% were seen once. Germline values: CDR1 LGHNA, CDR2 YNFKEQ. This CDR3 contains 15 residues. Trimming removed 0 bases from V and 11 bases from J, with 18 bases in between. This sequence was found in a man younger than 35 with cystic fibrosis. J is TRBJ2-3 and V is TRBV4-2; unclear D gene. Sequencing was performed on blood. The CDR3 bases are TGTGCCAGCAGCCAAGATCTGGCAGGTTCAGGAGTGCAGTATTTT. Its translation is CASSQDLAGSGVQYF.